The clone carrying this TCR beta chain has just a few counts. CDR1 is SGHRS and CDR2 is YFSETQ in the germline V gene. This CDR3 contains 11 residues. V lost 1 base and J lost 11, with 9 bases in between. This sample was included in a study of cytomegalovirus exposure and HLA in healthy donors. The primer mix had 60 Vbeta and 13 Jbeta primers. Produced via immunoSEQ multiplex PCR; TCRdb's table is partial and in-frame only. The table has about 130,000 clones, roughly 79% seen once; the top ten hold approximately 1.1%. The chain has TRBV5-1 and TRBJ1-1; possible D gene TRBD1, 5 bases. This sequence originates from a male donor in good health and CMV-seronegative. The sample was PBMCs. Here the CDR3 DNA reads TGCGCCAGCAGCTTGAGGGGTCAGGCTTTCTTT. Protein sequence: CASSLRGQAFF.